The 19 T cell receptor beta chains in this list originate from one sample, sequenced in a study of blood T cell repertoires in COVID-19. Profiling relied on immunoSEQ multiplex PCR, and the TCRdb table lists in-frame clones only, not all of them. The sample yields about 170,000 clones, roughly 81% seen once. Source material: peripheral blood. These receptors all stem from a woman at least 80 years old with COVID-19, enrolled during active disease.

The chain uses TRBV7-9 and TRBJ1-2; D perhaps matches TRBD1 (5 bases). Trimming took 1 base from V and 8 from J, leaving 17 bases between them. Per germline, CDR1 SEHNR and CDR2 FQNEAQ (reference sequence). The CDR3 has 15 residues. The CDR3 region is CASSLDSSGRRGYTF. CDR3 coding DNA: TGTGCCAGCAGCTTAGATTCGTCAGGGCGACGGGGCTACACCTTC.

The chain uses TRBV27 and TRBJ2-5; the match to TRBD2 covers 8 bases. The length of the CDR3 is 14 residues. Germline V CDR1 and CDR2: MNHEY, SMNVEV (reference sequence). Losses at the gene ends were 2 bases for V and 6 bases for J; bases not matched to a gene: 5. CDR3 amino acids: CASSLGTSRQTQYF. CDR3 nucleotides: TGTGCCAGCAGTTTAGGGACTAGTAGACAGACCCAGTACTTC.

The J gene is TRBJ1-6, the V gene TRBV19, with 9 bases that match TRBD1. CDR3 size: 14 residues. CDR1 is LNHDA, CDR2 SQIVND, per germline (reference sequence). After removal of 5 bases from V and 8 bases from J, the junction contained 4 bases not matched to a gene. The CDR3, as DNA: TGTGCCAGTAGTCTACAGGGGGCGTATTCACCCCTCCACTTT. This translates into CASSLQGAYSPLHF.

This chain uses TRBV2 with TRBJ2-3; TRBD2 might be the D (5 bases). Germline loops: CDR1 SNHLY, CDR2 FYNNEI. Trimming removed 1 base from V and 1 base from J, with 6 bases in between. CDR3 length: 14 residues. The CDR3 reads CASSEEAGTDTQYF. The CDR3 nucleotides read TGTGCCAGCAGTGAAGAAGCGGGCACAGATACGCAGTATTTT.

The gene calls are TRBV28 and TRBJ1-5, with 8 bases identical to TRBD1. V lost 7 bases and J lost 4; bases outside the gene matches: 6. The CDR3 is 14 amino acids. Germline-derived CDR1 and CDR2 are MDHEN and SYDVKM. The CDR3: CASTIGQGNQPQHF. CDR3 nucleotides: TGTGCCAGCACGATAGGACAGGGTAATCAGCCCCAGCATTTT.

The chain employs TRBV5-6 and TRBJ2-7; possibly TRBD1 for D (6 bases). This CDR3 has 15 amino acids. Looked up from germline, CDR1 is SGHDT and CDR2 is YYEEEE. V lost 3 bases, J lost 0 bases, and 13 bases lay in between. CDR3 DNA sequence: TGTGCCAGCAGCTCCAAAAACAGGGCCTCCTACGAGCAGTACTTC. This translates into CASSSKNRASYEQYF.

This clone was observed a few times. This sequence joins TRBV27 and TRBJ1-6, with 7 bases identical to TRBD1. CDR3 length equals 19 residues. The V segment lost 6 bases and the J segment 4 bases; nucleotides outside the gene matches: 18. Germline assignment: CDR1 MNHEY and CDR2 SMNVEV (reference sequence). The CDR3 loop reads CASRRQGTANRFYNSPLHF. The CDR3 DNA reads TGTGCCAGCAGACGACAGGGCACCGCCAATCGATTTTATAATTCACCCCTCCACTTT.

The V call is TRBV7-9, the J call TRBJ2-1; 9 nucleotides match TRBD2. J lost 8 bases, V lost 1 base, and 6 bases had no gene match. The germline CDR1 and CDR2 sequences are SEHNR and FQNEAQ (reference sequence). This CDR3 is built from 15 residues. The CDR3 sequence is CASSLEAGGPHEQFF. CDR3 sequence (DNA): TGTGCCAGCAGCTTAGAGGCGGGGGGGCCTCATGAGCAGTTCTTC. Using reference TRBV7-9 and TRBJ2-1 for the parts outside the CDR3, the full variable domain is DTGVSQNPRHKITKRGQNVTFRCDPISEHNRLYWYRQTLGQGPEFLTYFQNEAQLEKSRLLSDRFSAERPKGSFSTLEIQRTEQGDSAMYLCASSLEAGGPHEQFFGPGTRLTVL.

This clone was detected once. The chain is built from TRBV7-2 and TRBJ1-2; tentative D call: TRBD1 (5 bases). Germline-derived CDR1 and CDR2 are SGHTA and FQGNSA. V lost 5 bases to trimming and J lost 8 bases, with 15 bases between them. The CDR3 is 13 amino acids. In nucleotides, the CDR3 is TGTGCCAGCAGCCGTACGGGGGTCGGAGGCTACACCTTC. As protein: CASSRTGVGGYTF.

The chain uses TRBV12-3 or TRBV12-4 and TRBJ2-1; D is uncertain. V was pared by 2 bases and J by 4 bases, with 6 bases between. The CDR3 totals 13 residues. In DNA form, the CDR3 reads TGTGCCAGCAGTTTAACAGTATACAATGAGCAGTTCTTC. It codes for CASSLTVYNEQFF.

V usage is TRBV19 and J usage is TRBJ1-2; TRBD1 aligns across 11 bases. Germline V gene lookup returns CDR1 LNHDA and CDR2 SQIVND (reference sequence). V shed 7 bases, J shed 3 bases, and the junction held 7 bases outside the gene matches. The CDR3 covers 15 residues. CDR3 DNA sequence: TGTGCCAGTACTCCGGACAGGGGGCTTCACTATGGCTACACCTTC. Protein: CASTPDRGLHYGYTF.

The V call is TRBV3-1 (or the pseudogene TRBV3-2), the J call TRBJ2-1; D ambiguous. The germline V and J ends were trimmed by 0 bases and 4 bases, with 10 bases remaining between them. The CDR3 sequence is 15 residues long. Germline V gives CDR1 LGHDT, CDR2 YNNKEL (reference sequence). CDR3 protein: CASSQDPSTYNEQFF. Written as DNA, the CDR3 is TGTGCCAGCAGCCAAGATCCCTCCACTTACAATGAGCAGTTCTTC.

The chain links TRBV2 to TRBJ2-2; D gene uncertain. V gave up 6 bases and J gave up 7 bases, with 12 bases separating them. The CDR3 is 13 residues long. From germline, CDR1 is SNHLY and CDR2 FYNNEI. CDR3 residues: CASRPLVIGELFF. The CDR3 DNA reads as TGTGCCAGCAGACCTCTAGTAATCGGGGAGCTGTTTTTT. Full variable domain (missing parts from reference TRBV2 and TRBJ2-2): EPEVTQTPSHQVTQMGQEVILRCVPISNHLYFYWYRQILGQKVEFLVSFYNNEISEKSEIFDDQFSVERPDGSNFTLKIRSTKLEDSAMYFCASRPLVIGELFFGEGSRLTVL.

V is TRBV7-9 and J is TRBJ2-7; perhaps TRBD2 as D (6 bases). V lost 2 bases and J 0 bases, leaving 11 bases between the germline ends. Germline V gene sequence: CDR1 SEHNR, CDR2 FQNEAQ (reference sequence). The CDR3 has 15 amino acids. In DNA, the CDR3 is TGTGCCAGCAGCTTATCTGGAGCGGGCTCCTACGAGCAGTACTTC. Protein product: CASSLSGAGSYEQYF.

The chain uses TRBV18 and TRBJ1-2, with D unclear. Germline V gene lookup returns CDR1 KGHSH and CDR2 LQKENI. CDR3 length: 12 amino acids. The V gene lost 2 bases and the J gene lost 8 bases, with 9 bases spanning the gap. CDR3 in amino acids: CASSPNREGYTF. CDR3 in DNA: TGTGCCAGCTCACCAAATCGGGAGGGCTACACCTTC. The variable domain in full, with the rest retrieved from reference TRBV18 and TRBJ1-2, is NAGVMQNPRHLVRRRGQEARLRCSPMKGHSHVYWYRQLPEEGLKFMVYLQKENIIDESGMPKERFSAEFPKEGPSILRIQQVVRGDSAAYFCASSPNREGYTFGSGTRLTVV.

The J gene is TRBJ2-1, the V gene TRBV7-9, with 8 bases that match TRBD2. The CDR3 is made up of 15 amino acids. Germline V gene lookup returns CDR1 SEHNR and CDR2 FQNEAQ (reference sequence). The trim removed 5 bases at V and 5 bases at J, leaving 8 bases unmatched. The CDR3 DNA reads as TGTGCCAGCAGCCCCCGGTGGCGGGGGGACAATGAGCAGTTCTTC. It translates to CASSPRWRGDNEQFF.

The chain uses TRBV6-5 and TRBJ2-7; 7 nucleotides align to TRBD2. Germline V gene lookup returns CDR1 MNHEY and CDR2 SVGAGI. The junction had 6 bases not matched to a gene; V was cut back by 6 bases and J by 4 bases. This CDR3 has 13 amino acids. The CDR3 DNA reads TGTGCCAGCAGACCCCTAGCGGAGTACGAGCAGTACTTC. Its translation is CASRPLAEYEQYF.

The chain employs TRBV18 and TRBJ2-7; 9 positions match TRBD1. V lost 3 bases, J lost 5 bases, and 2 bases stayed unmatched. The CDR3 has 13 residues. Looked up from germline, CDR1 is KGHSH and CDR2 is LQKENI. CDR3 DNA sequence: TGTGCCAGCTCACCGACAGGGGGGGACGAGCAGTACTTC. It codes for CASSPTGGDEQYF.

CDR3 bases: TGTGCCAGCAGCCCACCAGGGAACACTGAAGCTTTCTTT. It is translated as CASSPPGNTEAFF. The rearrangement joins TRBV7-9 to TRBJ1-1, with D unresolved. V was pared by 5 bases and J by 1 base, with 8 bases between. Germline lookup yields CDR1 SEHNR and CDR2 FQNEAQ (reference sequence). CDR3 length equals 13 residues.